Listed here are 3 T cell receptor beta chains from one sample, sequenced in a study of CD8 T cells in Susac syndrome. RNA, at about 0.45 to 1 ug, was reverse transcribed with random hexamers. TCRdb independently ran MiXCR on the immunoSEQ multiplex PCR reads; one entry per CDR3 protein. The sample contains some 180,000 distinct CDR3 sequences, over 85% of which appear only once. The material sequenced was CD4+ T cells from PBMCs. All receptors come from a human donor in good health.

The J gene is TRBJ2-7, the V gene TRBV6-5; D is unclear. Germline V lookup: CDR1 MNHEY, CDR2 SVGAGI. CDR3 length: 12 residues. Trimming pared 8 bases from V and 2 bases from J, leaving 10 bases between. CDR3 protein: CASHLNPYEQYF. CDR3 DNA sequence: TGTGCCAGCCACTTGAACCCCTACGAGCAGTACTTC.

The rearrangement links TRBV29-1 to TRBJ1-1; D gene ambiguous. The V gene's germline CDR1 is SQVTM and CDR2 ANQGSEA. V was pared by 4 bases and J by 4 bases, with 13 bases between. This CDR3 has 13 residues. The CDR3: CSVGLGSGTEAFF. The CDR3 DNA follows: TGCAGCGTTGGGTTGGGTTCGGGCACTGAAGCTTTCTTT. The variable domain in full, with the rest retrieved from reference TRBV29-1 and TRBJ1-1, is SAVISQKPSRDICQRGTSLTIQCQVDSQVTMMFWYRQQPGQSLTLIATANQGSEATYESGFVIDKFPISRPNLTFSTLTVSNMSPEDSSIYLCSVGLGSGTEAFFGQGTRLTVV.

The gene calls are TRBV9 and TRBJ2-3; TRBD1 matches 9 bases. Germline CDR1 reads SGDLS; CDR2 reads YYNGEE. V lost 0 bases and J lost 2; bases outside the gene matches: 4. This CDR3 is built from 16 residues. CDR3 residues: CASSVVGTGPTDTQYF. DNA of the CDR3: TGTGCCAGCAGCGTAGTAGGGACAGGGCCCACAGATACGCAGTATTTT.